Following are 25 T cell receptor beta chains from one sample sequenced in a study of blood T cell repertoires in COVID-19. The method was immunoSEQ multiplex PCR; TCRdb's version includes in-frame clones alone and lacks a portion of them. The table lists approximately 160,000 clones, 85% to 90% of them singletons, with under 0.65% in the top ten. What was sequenced was peripheral blood. The source of these receptors is a man in his 60s with COVID-19, enrolled during active disease.

The V call is TRBV5-5, the J call TRBJ2-1; tentatively, D is TRBD1 (6 bases). Trimming left V 1 base short and J 7 bases short, with 12 bases between. The CDR3 is 14 amino acids. Germline CDR1 reads SGHKS; CDR2 reads YYEKEE (reference sequence). CDR3 in amino acids: CASSLRDNNNEQFF. CDR3 DNA sequence: TGTGCCAGCAGCTTGCGGGACAATAATAATGAGCAGTTCTTC.

The CDR3 is CASSNRVPETQYF. Written as DNA, the CDR3 is TGTGCCAGCAGCAACAGGGTTCCGGAGACCCAGTACTTC. The chain links TRBV7-2 to TRBJ2-5, with D maybe TRBD1 (6 bases). This CDR3 has 13 residues. V dropped 5 bases and J dropped 5 bases, with 12 bases sitting between them. Germline lookup yields CDR1 SGHTA and CDR2 FQGNSA.

The V gene is TRBV11-2, the J gene TRBJ2-7; 8 nucleotides match TRBD1. The CDR3 runs to 17 residues. CDR1 is SGHAT, CDR2 FQNNGV, per germline. J gave up 0 bases and V 5 bases, and 12 bases lay outside the gene matches. DNA of the CDR3: TGTGCCAGCAGCCTAGGGACAGGTACTTTGTTCTCCTACGAGCAGTACTTC. Protein: CASSLGTGTLFSYEQYF. The full variable domain, in which reference TRBV11-2 and TRBJ2-7 provide the parts outside the CDR3, is EAGVAQSPRYKIIEKRQSVAFWCNPISGHATLYWYQQILGQGPKLLIQFQNNGVVDDSQLPKDRFSAERLKGVDSTLKIQPAKLEDSAVYLCASSLGTGTLFSYEQYFGPGTRLTVT.

The genes are TRBV7-2 and TRBJ1-2, with 8 bases that match TRBD1. Per the germline V gene, CDR1 is SGHTA and CDR2 is FQGNSA. J gave up 8 bases and V 3 bases, and 8 bases lay outside the gene matches. The CDR3 runs to 14 residues. The DNA for the CDR3 is TGTGCCAGCAGCTTGGAGGGACAGGTTGTCGGCTACACCTTC. Its translation is CASSLEGQVVGYTF.

CDR3 residues: CASSQDRSIDTQYF. The CDR3 region has the DNA TGTGCCAGCAGCCAAGATCGATCTATCGATACGCAGTATTTT. The V and J genes are TRBV4-2 and TRBJ2-3; D unclear. This CDR3 has 14 amino acids. Germline V CDR1 and CDR2: LGHNA, YNFKEQ. V was cut by 0 bases and J by 6 bases, with 10 bases left in between.

The chain employs TRBV6-5 and TRBJ1-1; 8 nucleotides match TRBD1. This CDR3 is built from 15 residues. The trim removed 7 bases at V and 6 bases at J, leaving 13 bases unmatched. Germline loops: CDR1 MNHEY, CDR2 SVGAGI. CDR3 bases: TGTGCCAGCACCCGACCCGGACAGGGAAAATCTGAAGCTTTCTTT. Residues: CASTRPGQGKSEAFF.

This clone was found once. The chain combines TRBV27 with TRBJ2-7, with 7 bases aligning to TRBD1. This CDR3 comprises 15 residues. Trimming took 0 bases from V and 3 from J; bases not matched to a gene: 5. The V gene's germline CDR1 is MNHEY and CDR2 SMNVEV (reference sequence). CDR3 sequence: CASSLSGTVIYEQYF. In DNA, the CDR3 is TGTGCCAGCAGTTTATCCGGGACAGTGATCTACGAGCAGTACTTC.

The chain employs TRBV28 and TRBJ2-1, with 8 bases lining up with TRBD2. The CDR3 sequence is 17 residues long. V was pared by 5 bases and J by 1 base, with 10 bases of the junction left unmatched. In germline, CDR1 is MDHEN, CDR2 SYDVKM. Here the CDR3 DNA reads TGTGCCAGCAGTACCTATAGCGGGAAGGCGTCCTACAATGAGCAGTTCTTC. This encodes CASSTYSGKASYNEQFF.

The chain carries TRBV19 and TRBJ1-2; perhaps TRBD1 as D (6 bases). There are 15 residues in the CDR3. Per germline, CDR1 LNHDA and CDR2 SQIVND (reference sequence). The ends were cut back, 6 bases at V and 0 bases at J, with 14 bases in the middle. CDR3 sequence reads: CASSRQATSNYGYTF. The CDR3 nucleotides read TGTGCCAGTAGCCGACAGGCGACCTCTAACTATGGCTACACCTTC. The variable domain in full, with the rest retrieved from reference TRBV19 and TRBJ1-2, is DGGITQSPKYLFRKEGQNVTLSCEQNLNHDAMYWYRQDPGQGLRLIYYSQIVNDFQKGDIAEGYSVSREKKESFPLTVTSAQKNPTAFYLCASSRQATSNYGYTFGSGTRLTVV.

The chain uses TRBV5-6 and TRBJ2-3; TRBD2 might be the D (6 bases). CDR1 SGHDT and CDR2 YYEEEE come from the germline V gene. The length of the CDR3 is 14 residues. V was shortened by 0 bases and J by 6 bases, with 11 bases between the two germline ends. The CDR3 loop reads CASSLATRADTQYF. The CDR3 DNA reads as TGTGCCAGCAGCTTGGCGACTAGAGCGGATACGCAGTATTTT. The full variable domain, rest sourced from reference TRBV5-6 and TRBJ2-3, is DAGVTQSPTHLIKTRGQQVTLRCSPKSGHDTVSWYQQALGQGPQFIFQYYEEEERQRGNFPDRFSGHQFPNYSSELNVNALLLGDSALYLCASSLATRADTQYFGPGTRLTVL.

This chain connects TRBV7-3 to TRBJ1-2, with no clear D. This CDR3 has 14 residues. With 4 bases removed from V and 3 bases from J, the gap between germline ends came to 12 bases. Germline V CDR1 and CDR2: SGHTA, FQGTGA. The CDR3 loop reads CASSSPGEDYGYTF. In DNA, the CDR3 is TGTGCCAGCAGCTCCCCCGGAGAAGACTATGGCTACACCTTC.

The genes are TRBV19 and TRBJ1-2; 7 bases are shared with TRBD1. Looked up from germline, CDR1 is LNHDA and CDR2 is SQIVND (reference sequence). The CDR3 sequence is 13 residues long. Trimming took 6 bases from V and 6 from J; bases not matched to a gene: 7. This chain's CDR3 is CASRATGMNGYTF. In DNA, the CDR3 is TGTGCCAGTAGAGCGACAGGGATGAATGGCTACACCTTC. The full variable domain, with the rest looked up from reference TRBV19 and TRBJ1-2, is DGGITQSPKYLFRKEGQNVTLSCEQNLNHDAMYWYRQDPGQGLRLIYYSQIVNDFQKGDIAEGYSVSREKKESFPLTVTSAQKNPTAFYLCASRATGMNGYTFGSGTRLTVV.

The chain recombines TRBV5-1 with TRBJ2-4; a weak D match, TRBD1 (7 bases). This CDR3 comprises 16 residues. Germline CDR1 and CDR2: SGHRS and YFSETQ. The V and J ends lost 1 base and 6 bases respectively, with 17 bases between them. CDR3 bases: TGCGCCAGCAGCTTGAACGTCGCGCAGGGGGGAAACATTCAGTACTTC. Translated, it gives CASSLNVAQGGNIQYF.

V and J are TRBV19 and TRBJ1-6; 7 nucleotides match TRBD1. The CDR3 totals 15 residues. CDR1 is LNHDA, CDR2 SQIVND, per germline (reference sequence). Trimming removed 6 bases from V and 7 bases from J; junction bases left unmatched: 9. This chain's CDR3 is CASRSKGARNSPLHF. CDR3 nucleotide sequence: TGTGCCAGTAGGTCTAAGGGGGCGAGAAATTCACCCCTCCACTTT.

The chain combines TRBV7-2 with TRBJ2-7, with unresolved D. Germline V lookup: CDR1 SGHTA, CDR2 FQGNSA. Between the trimmed V and J ends, which lost 5 bases and 1 base, there was a span of 12 bases. This CDR3 contains 14 residues. CDR3 in DNA: TGTGCCAGCAGCCCCCGATACAGATCCTACGAGCAGTACTTC. Residues: CASSPRYRSYEQYF.

The rearrangement joins TRBV14 to TRBJ1-1, with D unresolved. The CDR3 contains 13 residues. The germline V and J ends were trimmed by 8 bases and 6 bases, with 16 bases remaining between them. CDR1 is SGHDN and CDR2 is FVKESK in the germline V gene. CDR3 nucleotide sequence: TGTGCCAGCGGAAGCGGGCGGTACGCTGAAGCTTTCTTT. Translation gives CASGSGRYAEAFF.

The rearrangement links TRBV24-1 to TRBJ2-1; 15 nucleotides agree with TRBD2. V shed 4 bases, J shed 10 bases, and the junction held 10 bases outside the gene matches. The CDR3 runs 17 residues. In germline, CDR1 is KGHDR, CDR2 SFDVKD. The CDR3 protein is CATSELGTSGRIWEQFF. CDR3 bases: TGTGCCACCAGTGAGCTAGGGACTAGCGGGAGGATCTGGGAGCAGTTCTTC.

V and J are TRBV27 and TRBJ2-3; TRBD2 aligns across 16 bases. Trimming took 6 bases from V and 1 from J; bases not matched to a gene: 4. The V gene's germline CDR1 is MNHEY and CDR2 SMNVEV (reference sequence). CDR3 size: 17 residues. CDR3 sequence reads: CASSPGTSGRGTDTQYF. CDR3 nucleotides: TGTGCCAGCAGCCCGGGGACTAGCGGGAGGGGCACAGATACGCAGTATTTT.

The V call is TRBV29-1, the J call TRBJ1-2; D is unclear. CDR3 length equals 12 residues. The germline V and J ends were trimmed by 2 bases and 2 bases, with 6 bases remaining between them. The germline V gene has CDR1 SQVTM and CDR2 ANQGSEA. The DNA for the CDR3 is TGCAGCGTTGAAAGTCAGAACTATGGCTACACCTTC. Protein sequence: CSVESQNYGYTF.

V usage is TRBV19 and J usage is TRBJ2-3; D possibly corresponds to TRBD2 (6 bases). This CDR3 is 12 amino acids long. CDR1 and CDR2 from the germline V gene are LNHDA and SQIVND (reference sequence). Trimming shortened V by 6 bases and J by 9 bases, and 13 bases separated the two germline ends. In nucleotides, the CDR3 is TGTGCCAGTAGCTTGGAGGGGCCGACGCAGTATTTT. Translating it yields CASSLEGPTQYF.

The chain recombines TRBV12-3 or TRBV12-4 with TRBJ1-1, with TRBD1 matching 7 bases. V dropped 6 bases and J dropped 8; count of bases not matched to a gene: 3. This CDR3 comprises 11 residues. The DNA for the CDR3 is TGTGCCAGCAGCCCACAGGGGGAAGCTTTCTTT. This codes for CASSPQGEAFF.

V is TRBV7-3 and J is TRBJ2-2; no clear D. Per the germline V gene, CDR1 is SGHTA and CDR2 is FQGTGA. Trimming shortened V by 2 bases and J by 2 bases, and 6 bases separated the two germline ends. The CDR3 has 14 residues. The CDR3 coding sequence is TGTGCCAGCAGCTTACAAGCAAACACCGGGGAGCTGTTTTTT. Amino acids: CASSLQANTGELFF.

The V gene is TRBV27, the J gene TRBJ1-2; TRBD1 might be the D (6 bases). The CDR3 covers 16 residues. V was shortened by 5 bases and J by 5 bases, with 21 bases between the two germline ends. In germline, CDR1 is MNHEY, CDR2 SMNVEV (reference sequence). CDR3 sequence: CASSLTPSTGFYGYTF. CDR3 DNA sequence: TGTGCCAGCAGTCTCACGCCCTCCACAGGGTTTTATGGCTACACCTTC.

This clone was seen only once. The chain links TRBV19 to TRBJ1-1, with D possibly matching TRBD1 (5 bases). Germline values: CDR1 LNHDA, CDR2 SQIVND (reference sequence). The CDR3 has 15 residues. Trimming pared 3 bases from V and 1 base from J, leaving 12 bases between. Here the CDR3 reads CASSIRVGENTEAFF. CDR3 nucleotide sequence: TGTGCCAGTAGTATCAGGGTCGGTGAGAACACTGAAGCTTTCTTT.

The chain carries TRBV19 and TRBJ2-7; D is perhaps TRBD1 (6 bases). This CDR3 spans 13 amino acids. Per germline, CDR1 LNHDA and CDR2 SQIVND (reference sequence). The V gene lost 9 bases and the J gene lost 1 base, with 13 bases spanning the gap. CDR3: CASHGQMSYEQYF. The CDR3, as DNA: TGTGCCAGCCACGGACAGATGTCCTACGAGCAGTACTTC.